The present T cell receptor (beta chain) was sequenced within a study of blood T cell repertoires in COVID-19. Trimming removed 5 bases from V and 3 bases from J, with 11 bases in between. The CDR3 length is 13 residues. Germline-derived CDR1 and CDR2 are KGHSH and LQKENI. Sequencing was performed with immunoSEQ multiplex PCR; in TCRdb, only in-frame clones are kept and a portion is missing. Of 300,000 to 350,000 clones in the sample, roughly 90% were seen once. This sequence was found in a man younger than 35 with active or convalescent COVID-19. The V and J genes are TRBV18 and TRBJ2-7, with a possible D match to TRBD2 (5 bases). Sequenced input: peripheral blood. The CDR3 sequence is CASSRAEDYEQYF. CDR3 bases: TGTGCCAGCTCAAGAGCGGAGGACTACGAGCAGTACTTC.